This T cell receptor beta chain came from a study of response to subunit inactivated influenza vaccine. Study-wide results and caveats: After each seasonal influenza vaccination, few new T cells are recruited, the authors suggested.

Regarding this clonotype: Its antigen is not known.

Using its own MiXCR run on the RT-PCR reads, TCRdb lists one record per CDR3 protein. Among about 190,000 distinct CDR3 sequences listed, approximately 15% were seen once. With V trimmed by 0 bases and J by 7 bases, 5 bases remained unmatched. The CDR3 runs 15 residues. The germline V gene has CDR1 LGHNA and CDR2 YSLEER. The receptor comes from a man in his forties or fifties who received an inactivated influenza vaccine. This sample comprised CD8+ T cells sorted from PBMCs, obtained more than 4 days after vaccination. The chain recombines TRBV4-3 with TRBJ2-1, with 8 bases aligning to TRBD2. The CDR3 here is CASSQDWGLVNEQFF. In DNA form, the CDR3 reads TGCGCCAGCAGCCAAGATTGGGGACTAGTGAATGAGCAGTTCTTC.